Given below is one T cell receptor (beta chain) in context. The antigen is not known. The record originates from a study of vaccination effects on CD4 cells after COVID-19. Findings of the study overall: Substantial clonal contraction characterized both infection- and vaccine-induced clones late after vaccination. Few convalescent patients, and no early post-infection timepoints, were available to the study.

ViraFEST used viral peptide pools to expand antigen-specific CD4+ T cells before sequencing. Upon completion of more than 9 days in culture, CD4+ T cells were isolated. Nucleocapsid antibodies stayed negative before and after vaccination, showing no earlier SARS-CoV-2 infection. Wells of roughly 2.1 million PBMC each were grown with about 9.5 IU/ml IL-2 and roughly 10 ug/ml peptides. The germline gives CDR1 LNHDA, CDR2 SQIVND (reference sequence). V was pared by 7 bases and J by 4 bases, with 19 bases between. There are 15 residues in the CDR3. Produced via immunoSEQ multiplex PCR; TCRdb's table is partial and in-frame only. The sample comprises tens of thousands of clones, approximately 70% of which are singletons, and about 4.1% rests with the top ten.

The starting material was CD4+ T cells from PBMCs cultured with HCoV-OC43 spike peptides, obtained before COVID-19 vaccination. Sample subset: HCoV-OC43 spike overlapping peptide pool stimulation. The clonotype comes from a human donor who received a COVID-19 vaccine. V gene TRBV19 combines with J gene TRBJ1-2, with D possibly TRBD1 on 6 matching bases. The CDR3 protein is CASTTGQYLSYGYTF. The CDR3 DNA reads TGTGCCAGTACCACCGGACAGTATTTAAGCTATGGCTACACCTTC.